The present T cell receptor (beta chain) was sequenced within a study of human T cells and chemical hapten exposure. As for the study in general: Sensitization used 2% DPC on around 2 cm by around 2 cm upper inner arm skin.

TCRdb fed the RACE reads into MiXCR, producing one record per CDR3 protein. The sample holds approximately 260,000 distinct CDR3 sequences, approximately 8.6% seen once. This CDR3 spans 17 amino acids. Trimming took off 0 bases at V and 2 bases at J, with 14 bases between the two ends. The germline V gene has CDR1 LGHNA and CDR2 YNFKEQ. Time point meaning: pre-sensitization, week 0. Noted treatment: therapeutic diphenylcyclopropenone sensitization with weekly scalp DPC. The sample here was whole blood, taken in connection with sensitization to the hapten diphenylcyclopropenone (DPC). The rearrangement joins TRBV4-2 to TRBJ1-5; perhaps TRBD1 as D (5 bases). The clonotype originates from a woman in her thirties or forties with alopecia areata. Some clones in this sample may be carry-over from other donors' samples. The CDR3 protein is CASSQDNAGLRNQPQHF. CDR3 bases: TGTGCCAGCAGCCAAGATAACGCGGGACTTCGCAATCAGCCCCAGCATTTT.